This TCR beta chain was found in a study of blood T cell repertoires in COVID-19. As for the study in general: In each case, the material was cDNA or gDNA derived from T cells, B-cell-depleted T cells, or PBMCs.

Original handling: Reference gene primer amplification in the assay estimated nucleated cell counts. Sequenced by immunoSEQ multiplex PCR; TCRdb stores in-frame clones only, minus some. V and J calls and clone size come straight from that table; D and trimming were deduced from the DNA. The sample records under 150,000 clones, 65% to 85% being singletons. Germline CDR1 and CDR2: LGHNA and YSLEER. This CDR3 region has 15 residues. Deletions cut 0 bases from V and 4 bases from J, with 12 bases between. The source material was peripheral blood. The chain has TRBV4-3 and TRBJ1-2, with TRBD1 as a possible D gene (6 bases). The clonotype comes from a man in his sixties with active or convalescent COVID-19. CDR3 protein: CASSQEATGIYGYTF. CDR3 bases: TGCGCCAGCAGCCAAGAGGCCACAGGGATCTATGGCTACACCTTC.